What follows is one T cell receptor (beta chain) and its context. The PCR made use of 60 Vbeta and 13 Jbeta primers. TCRdb keeps only in-frame clones here, not all; method: immunoSEQ multiplex PCR. Found here are 81,000 or so clones, about three fifths of them singletons; the top ten hold about 5.4%. Germline-derived CDR1 and CDR2 are GTSNPN and SVGIG (reference sequence). V shed 2 bases, J shed 6 bases, and the junction held 6 bases outside the gene matches. This CDR3 region has 15 residues. The data were taken from a study of cytomegalovirus exposure and HLA in healthy donors. Sequencing used PBMCs. The V gene is TRBV30, the J gene TRBJ1-5; 11 nucleotides agree with TRBD1. This TCR was recovered from a woman in her 30s in good health and CMV-seropositive. As DNA, the CDR3 is TGTGCCTGGAGTCACGGACAGGGGGCGGCTCAGCCCCAGCATTTT. Protein product: CAWSHGQGAAQPQHF.